The 18 T cell receptor beta chains reported below all come from one sample, sequenced in a study of T cells after yellow fever vaccination. TCRdb analysed the 5' RACE reads with MiXCR anew, one entry per CDR3 protein. The sample carries about 260,000 distinct CDR3 sequences, 13% recorded once. The sample in question was CD4+ T cells sorted from PBMCs, obtained 45 days after the yellow fever booster vaccination. Receptor source: a man between 25 and 39 years old who received the YFV17D yellow fever vaccine.

This clonotype came up many times. The chain combines TRBV20-1 with TRBJ2-1, with 14 nucleotides matching TRBD2. The CDR3 contains 16 residues. Germline V gene sequence: CDR1 DFQATT, CDR2 SNEGSKA (reference sequence). V lost 4 bases to trimming and J lost 6 bases; unmatched junction nucleotides: 8. Here the CDR3 DNA reads TGCAGTGCTACTGGGACTAGCGGGAGTTGGAGCAATGAGCAGTTCTTC. It encodes CSATGTSGSWSNEQFF.

This clonotype has more than one count but fewer than ten. The chain carries TRBV7-9 and TRBJ2-1, with 9 nucleotides matching TRBD1. The CDR3 totals 16 residues. V was clipped by 5 bases and J by 6 bases; unmatched bases: 11. From germline, CDR1 is SEHNR and CDR2 FQNEAQ (reference sequence). This CDR3 is CASSKLPGQGGNEQFF. The CDR3 DNA sequence: TGTGCCAGCAGCAAACTACCGGGACAGGGTGGCAATGAGCAGTTCTTC.

There are a few counts of this clonotype. The chain uses TRBV7-8 and TRBJ1-5; D call uncertain. Trimming pared 0 bases from V and 11 bases from J, leaving 14 bases between. The CDR3 is 14 amino acids. Germline V gives CDR1 SGHVS, CDR2 FQNEAQ. The CDR3 sequence is CASSLARTTSTQHF. CDR3 DNA: TGTGCCAGCAGCTTAGCGAGGACCACATCAACCCAGCATTTT. The variable domain in full, with the rest retrieved from reference TRBV7-8 and TRBJ1-5, is GAGVSQSPRYKVAKRGQDVALRCDPISGHVSLFWYQQALGQGPEFLTYFQNEAQLDKSGLPSDRFFAERPEGSVSTLKIQRTQQEDSAVYLCASSLARTTSTQHFGDGTRLSIL.

V gene TRBV27 combines with J gene TRBJ2-3; possible D gene TRBD2, 6 bases. The germline CDR1 and CDR2 sequences are MNHEY and SMNVEV (reference sequence). The CDR3 contains 15 residues. V lost 3 bases and J lost 14, with 24 bases in between. The CDR3 bases are TGTGCCAGCAGTTTCGTTGGGGGTAGCGGAGCTACAGTGTATTTT. Translated: CASSFVGGSGATVYF.

This clonotype was seen once. The chain uses TRBV28 and TRBJ1-1, with D hard to call. Germline loops: CDR1 MDHEN, CDR2 SYDVKM. V was shortened by 6 bases and J by 11 bases, with 22 bases between the two germline ends. The CDR3 is made up of 14 amino acids. The CDR3 spells CASSPIPRPARAFF. DNA of the CDR3: TGTGCCAGCAGCCCGATACCACGTCCGGCGAGGGCTTTCTTT.

J is TRBJ1-6 and V is TRBV20-1; TRBD1 agrees at 8 bases. Trimming removed 3 bases from V and 15 bases from J; junction bases left unmatched: 25. CDR3 length: 18 residues. Germline lookup yields CDR1 DFQATT and CDR2 SNEGSKA (reference sequence). The CDR3 DNA sequence: TGCAGTGCTAGTCACTCACGGGACAGGCCATTCCGTGAGTTTCTCCTCCACTTT. Amino acid sequence: CSASHSRDRPFREFLLHF.

This clonotype was seen a handful of times. J is TRBJ2-7 and V is TRBV5-6; no firm D call. Germline CDR1 and CDR2: SGHDT and YYEEEE. The V and J ends lost 3 bases and 4 bases respectively, with 11 bases between them. The CDR3 is 13 residues long. Here the CDR3 DNA reads TGTGCCAGCAGCTCCTACGGTGTATACGAGCAGTACTTC. Translated, it gives CASSSYGVYEQYF. Combining the CDR3 with reference TRBV5-6 and TRBJ2-7 gives the whole variable domain DAGVTQSPTHLIKTRGQQVTLRCSPKSGHDTVSWYQQALGQGPQFIFQYYEEEERQRGNFPDRFSGHQFPNYSSELNVNALLLGDSALYLCASSSYGVYEQYFGPGTRLTVT.

J is TRBJ2-3 and V is TRBV7-2; 9 nucleotides align to TRBD2. J lost 8 bases, V lost 8 bases, and 14 bases had no gene match. Germline V gives CDR1 SGHTA, CDR2 FQGNSA. CDR3 size: 15 residues. In nucleotides, the CDR3 is TGTGCCAGCGGCCGCTTGGAGCGGGAGGCGACTACGCAGTATTTT. Residues: CASGRLEREATTQYF.

The V and J genes are TRBV10-3 and TRBJ2-1, with D possibly matching TRBD2 (5 bases). The CDR3 consists of 15 residues. Deletions cut 5 bases from V and 6 bases from J, with 17 bases between. Germline V gene sequence: CDR1 ENHRY, CDR2 SYGVKD. The CDR3 DNA reads as TGTGCCATCAGTAAGGCACTAGAGGGTATCAATGAGCAGTTCTTC. It specifies CAISKALEGINEQFF.

Regarding this clonotype: A read error may be the cause here, since a much bigger clone is one base away. No conserved phenylalanine or tryptophan ends this CDR3, so it is likely a read error. V and J are TRBV10-1 and TRBJ2-1; D gene unclear. Trimming stripped 0 bases from V and 6 bases from J, with 15 bases between. Looked up from germline, CDR1 is WNHNN and CDR2 is SYGVQD (reference sequence). CDR3 length equals 16 residues. CDR3 region: CASSESWSATINEQFL. CDR3 in DNA: TGCGCCAGCAGTGAGTCTTGGAGCGCCACGATCAATGAGCAGTTCCTC.

The chain recombines TRBV11-2 with TRBJ2-3; 9 bases match TRBD2. This CDR3 is built from 16 residues. Per germline, CDR1 SGHAT and CDR2 FQNNGV. With 5 bases clipped from V and 5 bases from J, the junction kept 11 bases outside the gene matches. CDR3 protein: CASSRLRGGGLDTQYF. The CDR3 coding sequence is TGTGCCAGCAGCAGACTGCGCGGGGGGGGTCTAGATACGCAGTATTTT.

This clonotype was seen many times. V is TRBV25-1 and J is TRBJ2-7, with D unclear. In germline, CDR1 is MGHDK, CDR2 SYGVNS. The V and J ends lost 1 base and 2 bases respectively, with 0 bases between them. This CDR3 comprises 11 residues. The CDR3 coding sequence is TGTGCCAGCAGTGAATCCTACGAGCAGTACTTC. This encodes CASSESYEQYF.

Only a few counts were recorded for this clonotype. The J gene is TRBJ2-4, the V gene TRBV6-2 or TRBV6-3, with TRBD1 matching over 9 bases. The V segment lost 5 bases and the J segment 2 bases; nucleotides outside the gene matches: 7. The CDR3 is made up of 16 amino acids. The V gene's germline CDR1 is MNHEY and CDR2 SVGEGT. Here the CDR3 reads CASSPTGGWSKNIQYF. The CDR3 DNA follows: TGTGCCAGCAGTCCAACAGGGGGCTGGTCCAAAAACATTCAGTACTTC.

The chain couples TRBV5-1 to TRBJ2-5; tentative D call: TRBD1 (5 bases). Looked up from germline, CDR1 is SGHRS and CDR2 is YFSETQ. CDR3 length: 13 residues. V was cut by 5 bases and J by 2 bases, with 10 bases left in between. The CDR3 DNA reads as TGCGCCAGCAGACAAAACAGGCAAGAGACCCAGTACTTC. Translated, it gives CASRQNRQETQYF.

The rearrangement links TRBV6-1 to TRBJ2-7; 9 positions match TRBD1. The length of the CDR3 is 15 residues. Trimming removed 4 bases from V and 4 bases from J; junction bases left unmatched: 8. CDR1 and CDR2 (germline): MNHNS, SASEGT. The CDR3 DNA sequence: TGTGCCAGCAGTGGAATTTGGGACAGGGTGTACGAGCAGTACTTC. As protein: CASSGIWDRVYEQYF.

The rearrangement joins TRBV19 to TRBJ2-1; possible D gene TRBD1, 6 bases. This CDR3 is 15 amino acids long. With 2 bases removed from V and 4 bases from J, the gap between germline ends came to 12 bases. Germline assignment: CDR1 LNHDA and CDR2 SQIVND (reference sequence). The CDR3 loop reads CASSIKRGFYNEQFF. The DNA of the CDR3 is TGTGCCAGTAGTATAAAAAGGGGGTTTTACAATGAGCAGTTCTTC.

This clonotype was counted ten times or more. The genes are TRBV5-1 and TRBJ2-1, with 9 bases identical to TRBD2. CDR1 is SGHRS and CDR2 is YFSETQ in the germline V gene. After removal of 4 bases from V and 9 bases from J, the junction contained 14 bases not matched to a gene. CDR3 length equals 16 residues. CDR3: CASSPQAGGPGGEQFF. CDR3 nucleotides: TGCGCCAGCAGCCCTCAGGCGGGAGGGCCCGGCGGTGAGCAGTTCTTC.

The chain carries TRBV19 and TRBJ2-1; a possible D gene is TRBD2 (5 bases). The CDR3 totals 12 residues. The germline V and J ends were trimmed by 9 bases and 8 bases, with 14 bases remaining between them. The germline V gene encodes CDR1 LNHDA and CDR2 SQIVND (reference sequence). The CDR3 is CASPPGRDEQFF. In DNA form, the CDR3 reads TGTGCCAGCCCCCCTGGGCGGGATGAGCAGTTCTTC.